This TCR beta chain was found in a study of long-term antiretroviral therapy in people with HIV. Study observations and caveats: Possibly under older ART regimens, blood was drawn between about 2003 and 2018. Clones that had undergone expansion before ART prevailed in the repertoire throughout all time points.

CDR1 is MNHEY, CDR2 SMNVEV, per germline (reference sequence). V was trimmed by 5 bases and J by 2 bases, leaving 25 bases between them. There are 18 residues in the CDR3. The cryopreserved samples used held about 1-10 million PBMC prior to extraction of DNA. By its share, this clone is medium-sized. Its antigen is unidentified. Researchers ran immunoSEQ v3.0 at survey level. Per-sample targets for sequencing were roughly 40,000-50,000 T-cell genomes. This table comes from immunoSEQ multiplex PCR, and its TCRdb copy is limited to in-frame clones, with some not included. In the table there are 10,000 to 15,000 clones, around 77% of which are singletons.

The chain uses TRBV27 and TRBJ2-7, with D uncertain. The specimen comprised unsorted PBMCs, sampled 1.3 years after starting antiretroviral therapy. This sequence was found in a woman aged 18-29 years with HIV. The CDR3 is CASSPRLVYDPPAYEQYF. The CDR3 nucleotides are TGTGCCAGCAGTCCGCGACTGGTCTACGACCCGCCGGCCTACGAGCAGTACTTC.